These T cell receptor beta chains were read from a single sample in a study of shared clonotypes between healthy human individuals. TCRdb's table, derived via immunoSEQ multiplex PCR, lists solely in-frame clones and lacks some. The profile shows 600,000 or so clones, roughly 98% of them singletons. Sequenced material: naive CD8+ T cells sorted from blood. These receptors originate from a young man in good health. Both conserved end residues are part of each CDR3. The D gene is left open where the match is weak. For some rows the clone size is stated as once, few or many, or as a class when expanded; others skip it.

length: 15; V: TRBV23-1; J: TRBJ2-7; size: .; D: TRBD1; CDR3: CASSRPGQTYYEQYF; DNA: TGCGCCAGCAGTCGACCGGGACAGACCTACTACGAGCAGTACTTC
length: 15; V: TRBV7-9; J: TRBJ1-5; size: .; D: .; CDR3: CASSLVGPPGQPQHF; DNA: TGTGCCAGCAGCTTAGTTGGACCCCCGGGTCAGCCCCAGCATTTT
length: 18; V: TRBV18; J: TRBJ1-3; size: few; D: .; CDR3: CASPASIRGHSSGNTIYF; DNA: TGTGCCAGCCCCGCCTCAATTAGAGGGCATTCCTCTGGAAACACCATATATTTT
length: 12; V: TRBV28; J: TRBJ2-1; size: .; D: .; CDR3: CASIGFRNEQFF; DNA: TGTGCCAGTATTGGATTTCGAAATGAGCAGTTCTTC
length: 17; V: TRBV6-4; J: TRBJ2-1; size: .; D: TRBD2; CDR3: CASSESTSGSLYNEQFF; DNA: TGTGCCAGCAGTGAGTCTACTAGCGGGAGTTTGTACAATGAGCAGTTCTTC
length: 20; V: TRBV5-1; J: TRBJ2-1; size: .; D: TRBD2; CDR3: CASSPRDRGRGVIGRNEQFF; DNA: TGCGCCAGCAGCCCGCGGGATAGGGGTAGAGGGGTAATCGGGAGGAATGAGCAGTTCTTC
length: 16; V: TRBV9; J: TRBJ2-1; size: .; D: TRBD2; CDR3: CASSGTSGMSDNEQFF; DNA: TGTGCCAGCAGCGGGACTAGCGGGATGTCGGACAATGAGCAGTTCTTC
length: 15; V: TRBV7-2; J: TRBJ2-1; size: once; D: TRBD2; CDR3: CASSSRTSGLYEQFF; DNA: TGTGCCAGCAGCAGCAGGACTAGCGGGCTCTATGAGCAGTTCTTC
length: 15; V: TRBV29-1; J: TRBJ2-2; size: .; D: .; CDR3: CSVVRRDSNTGELFF; DNA: TGCAGCGTTGTAAGGCGCGATTCGAACACCGGGGAGCTGTTTTTT
length: 18; V: TRBV4-1; J: TRBJ2-1; size: .; D: TRBD2; CDR3: CASSQVVAGDLSYNEQFF; DNA: TGCGCCAGCAGCCAAGTTGTAGCGGGAGACCTCTCCTACAATGAGCAGTTCTTC
length: 15; V: TRBV6-6; J: TRBJ2-7; size: .; D: .; CDR3: CASVKTDRIMNEQYF; DNA: TGTGCCAGCGTGAAAACCGACAGGATTATGAACGAGCAGTACTTC
length: 17; V: TRBV30; J: TRBJ2-1; size: once; D: .; CDR3: CAWSVQLGGGSYNEQFF; DNA: TGTGCCTGGAGTGTACAACTTGGGGGAGGATCCTACAATGAGCAGTTCTTC
length: 15; V: TRBV7-6; J: TRBJ2-7; size: .; D: .; CDR3: CASSSLKGAYYEQYF; DNA: TGTGCCAGCAGCTCATTAAAAGGGGCGTACTACGAGCAGTACTTC
length: 15; V: TRBV18; J: TRBJ1-4; size: .; D: .; CDR3: CASSPSVTVGEKLFF; DNA: TGTGCCAGCTCACCGTCCGTGACAGTAGGTGAAAAACTGTTTTTT
length: 14; V: TRBV6-5; J: TRBJ2-7; size: once; D: .; CDR3: CASSPGRGYYEQYF; DNA: TGTGCCAGCAGCCCGGGGAGAGGCTACTACGAGCAGTACTTC
length: 15; V: TRBV9; J: TRBJ2-5; size: .; D: TRBD2; CDR3: CASSVGGLALETQYF; DNA: TGTGCCAGCAGCGTAGGGGGACTAGCTCTGGAGACCCAGTACTTC
length: 16; V: TRBV5-1; J: TRBJ1-2; size: .; D: .; CDR3: CASRLLADPRLYGYTF; DNA: TGCGCCAGCCGGCTTCTGGCAGACCCCCGACTCTATGGCTACACCTTC
length: 16; V: TRBV13; J: TRBJ2-7; size: .; D: TRBD1; CDR3: CASSSQTGETSYEQYF; DNA: TGTGCCAGCAGCTCCCAGACAGGGGAAACCTCCTACGAGCAGTACTTC
length: 15; V: TRBV7-7; J: TRBJ2-7; size: .; D: TRBD2; CDR3: CASSLTSGGPYEQYF; DNA: TGTGCCAGCAGCTTAACTAGCGGGGGTCCCTACGAGCAGTACTTC
length: 17; V: TRBV4-3; J: TRBJ2-3; size: .; D: TRBD2; CDR3: CASSQGVSGIPTDTQYF; DNA: TGCGCCAGCAGCCAGGGCGTTAGCGGGATTCCCACAGATACGCAGTATTTT
length: 15; V: TRBV29-1; J: TRBJ2-7; size: .; D: TRBD1; CDR3: CSARARDRGPYEQYF; DNA: TGCAGCGCCCGAGCCAGGGACAGGGGGCCCTACGAGCAGTACTTC
length: 17; V: TRBV11-2; J: TRBJ2-6; size: .; D: TRBD1; CDR3: CASSPGQGLPGANVLTF; DNA: TGTGCCAGCAGCCCTGGACAGGGATTACCTGGGGCCAACGTCCTGACTTTC
length: 15; V: TRBV30; J: TRBJ1-2; size: .; D: TRBD1; CDR3: CAWSGTGVPNYGYTF; DNA: TGTGCCTGGAGTGGGACAGGGGTCCCTAACTATGGCTACACCTTC
length: 13; V: TRBV27; J: TRBJ2-3; size: .; D: .; CDR3: CASSLLNTDTQYF; DNA: TGTGCCAGCAGTCTACTGAATACGGATACGCAGTATTTT
length: 19; V: TRBV5-3; J: TRBJ2-1; size: .; D: TRBD2; CDR3: CARSIEGLAREYNNNEQFF; DNA: TGTGCCAGAAGCATAGAAGGACTAGCGCGAGAATACAACAACAATGAGCAGTTCTTC
length: 11; V: TRBV11-2; J: TRBJ2-5; size: .; D: .; CDR3: CASSPGYNLDF; DNA: TGTGCCAGCAGCCCAGGGTATAACCTGGACTTC
length: 12; V: TRBV27; J: TRBJ2-7; size: .; D: .; CDR3: CASSLLPHEQYF; DNA: TGTGCCAGCAGTTTACTTCCCCACGAGCAGTACTTC
length: 13; V: TRBV5-6; J: TRBJ2-7; size: .; D: .; CDR3: CASSLRLGYEQYF; DNA: TGTGCCAGCAGCTTGCGGTTGGGGTACGAGCAGTACTTC
length: 13; V: TRBV5-1; J: TRBJ2-1; size: .; D: .; CDR3: CASSWDLYNEQFF; DNA: TGCGCCAGCAGCTGGGACTTATACAATGAGCAGTTCTTC
length: 14; V: TRBV27; J: TRBJ2-7; size: .; D: .; CDR3: CASSFLSATDEQYF; DNA: TGTGCCAGCAGTTTTCTTTCCGCGACCGACGAGCAGTACTTC
length: 15; V: TRBV14; J: TRBJ2-7; size: .; D: .; CDR3: CASSQEDVVSHEQYF; DNA: TGTGCCAGCAGCCAAGAAGATGTAGTGAGCCACGAGCAGTACTTC
length: 13; V: TRBV7-9; J: TRBJ2-4; size: .; D: .; CDR3: CASSLSLDVIQYF; DNA: TGTGCCAGCAGCTTAAGCCTAGATGTCATTCAGTACTTC
length: 11; V: TRBV19; J: TRBJ2-7; size: .; D: .; CDR3: CASSNSYEQYF; DNA: TGTGCCAGCTCGAACAGCTACGAGCAGTACTTC
length: 14; V: TRBV7-9; J: TRBJ1-2; size: .; D: TRBD1; CDR3: CASSLVDRGYGYTF; DNA: TGTGCCAGCAGCTTAGTTGACAGGGGCTATGGCTACACCTTC
length: 16; V: TRBV7-2; J: TRBJ2-1; size: .; D: .; CDR3: CASSQELVSSYNEQFF; DNA: TGTGCCAGCAGCCAGGAACTAGTAAGCTCCTACAATGAGCAGTTCTTC
length: 15; V: TRBV7-9; J: TRBJ1-2; size: .; D: .; CDR3: CASSSSGTESYGYTF; DNA: TGTGCCAGCAGCTCTTCAGGGACCGAATCATATGGCTACACCTTC
length: 11; V: TRBV6-1; J: TRBJ2-7; size: .; D: .; CDR3: CASRLLYEQYF; DNA: TGTGCCAGCAGGCTCCTCTACGAGCAGTACTTC
length: 15; V: TRBV7-9; J: TRBJ2-2; size: .; D: .; CDR3: CASSLPGRNTGELFF; DNA: TGTGCCAGCAGCTTGCCAGGGCGAAACACCGGGGAGCTGTTTTTT
length: 12; V: TRBV13; J: TRBJ2-7; size: .; D: .; CDR3: CASSRSPYEQYF; DNA: TGTGCCAGCAGCCGCAGCCCCTACGAGCAGTACTTC
length: 16; V: TRBV29-1; J: TRBJ2-3; size: .; D: TRBD1; CDR3: CSVERPDRHGTDTQYF; DNA: TGCAGCGTTGAAAGGCCGGACAGGCACGGCACAGATACGCAGTATTTT
length: 15; V: TRBV14; J: TRBJ2-7; size: .; D: TRBD1; CDR3: CASSQPGQGTYEQYF; DNA: TGTGCCAGCAGCCAACCGGGACAGGGGACCTACGAGCAGTACTTC
length: 13; V: TRBV28; J: TRBJ1-2; size: .; D: .; CDR3: CASSSQGDGGYTF; DNA: TGTGCCAGCAGTTCCCAAGGGGATGGAGGCTACACCTTC
length: 16; V: TRBV4-1; J: TRBJ2-7; size: .; D: .; CDR3: CASSQQEGLPAYEQYF; DNA: TGCGCCAGCAGCCAACAAGAGGGACTGCCGGCCTACGAGCAGTACTTC
length: 17; V: TRBV7-2; J: TRBJ2-3; size: .; D: .; CDR3: CASSSPRTEVYTDTQYF; DNA: TGTGCCAGCAGCTCCCCCCGGACAGAGGTCTATACAGATACGCAGTATTTT
length: 14; V: TRBV5-8; J: TRBJ2-1; size: .; D: .; CDR3: CASVAGASYNEQFF; DNA: TGTGCCAGCGTGGCAGGGGCGTCCTACAATGAGCAGTTCTTC
length: 16; V: TRBV5-1; J: TRBJ1-4; size: .; D: .; CDR3: CASSRESDSRTEELFF; DNA: TGCGCCAGCAGCCGCGAAAGCGACAGCAGGACTGAAGAACTGTTTTTT
length: 16; V: TRBV4-3; J: TRBJ2-1; size: .; D: TRBD2; CDR3: CASSPSGSNPYNEQFF; DNA: TGCGCCAGCAGCCCTAGCGGGAGTAACCCCTACAATGAGCAGTTCTTC
length: 14; V: TRBV6-6; J: TRBJ2-2; size: .; D: .; CDR3: CASSYAAITGELFF; DNA: TGTGCCAGCAGTTACGCCGCGATCACCGGGGAGCTGTTTTTT